A single sample gave rise to the 10 T cell receptor beta chains below, sequenced in a study of spatial heterogeneity in lung cancer. Documented time point: sample taken at primary tumor resection. These receptors are not linked to any known antigen. Study observations and caveats: Tumor mutation count correlated with how many alpha and beta TCRs expanded intratumorally.

Each CDR3 protein gets one entry after TCRdb re-called the 5' RACE reads with MiXCR. Among about 1,300 distinct CDR3 sequences listed, approximately 10% were seen once. The specimen was lung tumor tissue, collected at surgery. These receptors were taken from a male donor with early-stage non-small cell lung cancer.

This clonotype was seen ten or more times. This chain links TRBV5-6 with TRBJ1-6, with a weak D call TRBD1 (5 bases). This CDR3 is 16 amino acids long. The V end was cut by 2 bases, the J end by 10 bases, with 19 bases between. CDR1 and CDR2 from the germline V gene are SGHDT and YYEEEE. The CDR3 nucleotides read TGTGCCAGCAGCTTCCGGGACCTTTTATCGGGCTCACCCCTCCACTTT. Translating gives CASSFRDLLSGSPLHF.

This clonotype was observed a handful of times. The chain carries TRBV27 and TRBJ2-7, with 7 bases matching TRBD1. Trimming took 2 bases from V and 3 from J; bases not matched to a gene: 4. This CDR3 is 14 amino acids long. Germline CDR1 reads MNHEY; CDR2 reads SMNVEV (reference sequence). CDR3 amino acids: CASSLGTAIYEQYF. The CDR3 DNA is TGTGCCAGCAGTTTAGGGACAGCTATCTACGAGCAGTACTTC.

This clonotype rates as large. The gene calls are TRBV7-9 and TRBJ1-1, with 7 bases identical to TRBD1. The CDR3 sequence is 15 residues long. CDR1 and CDR2 (germline): SEHNR, FQNEAQ (reference sequence). V shed 1 base and J 0 bases; nucleotides not matched to a gene: 2. The CDR3 nucleotides read TGTGCCAGCAGCTTAGGAACAGGGGTGAACACTGAAGCTTTCTTT. It encodes CASSLGTGVNTEAFF.

This clonotype qualifies as large. This CDR3 is CASSLHGSPETQYF. The CDR3 bases are TGTGCCAGCAGCCTTCATGGGTCTCCGGAGACCCAGTACTTC. V usage is TRBV3-1 and J usage is TRBJ2-5; no firm D call. V lost 4 bases to trimming and J lost 5 bases, with 14 bases between them. This CDR3 region has 14 residues. The germline V gene has CDR1 LGHDT and CDR2 YNNKEL (reference sequence).

In this sample, this clonotype is medium-sized. The chain joins TRBV3-1 to TRBJ2-1, with 7 nucleotides matching TRBD2. Germline V gene sequence: CDR1 LGHDT, CDR2 YNNKEL (reference sequence). The J segment lost 8 bases and the V segment lost 2 bases, leaving 6 bases of the junction unmatched. This CDR3 is 14 amino acids long. The CDR3 nucleotides read TGTGCCAGCAGCCAATCACGGGGGGTCCATGAGCAGTTCTTC. Its translation: CASSQSRGVHEQFF.

This clonotype is classed as medium-sized. V is TRBV19 and J is TRBJ2-5, with 7 bases lining up with TRBD1. The CDR3 contains 14 residues. Trimming removed 3 bases from V and 2 bases from J; junction bases left unmatched: 3. Germline V gives CDR1 LNHDA, CDR2 SQIVND (reference sequence). The CDR3 region has the DNA TGTGCCAGTAGTATGGACAGGACTCAAGAGACCCAGTACTTC. This codes for CASSMDRTQETQYF.

This clonotype is deemed medium-sized. The chain employs TRBV28 and TRBJ2-1; 8 bases fit TRBD2. Germline V CDR1 and CDR2: MDHEN, SYDVKM. V lost 3 bases and J lost 8; bases outside the gene matches: 9. The CDR3 loop spans 15 amino acids. The CDR3 spells CASSLVAGGGDEQFF. In DNA, the CDR3 is TGTGCCAGCAGTTTGGTTGCGGGAGGAGGGGATGAGCAGTTCTTC.

Judged by abundance, this clonotype is medium-sized (0.01 to 0.1%). This chain links TRBV28 with TRBJ2-1; weak D call: TRBD1 (7 bases). V lost 3 bases to trimming and J lost 8 bases, with 17 bases between them. Germline V gives CDR1 MDHEN, CDR2 SYDVKM. This CDR3 is built from 15 residues. CDR3 in amino acids: CASSFSGGGRDEQFF. CDR3 bases: TGTGCCAGCAGTTTCAGTGGAGGGGGCCGGGATGAGCAGTTCTTC. Full variable domain (remainder filled in from reference TRBV28 and TRBJ2-1): DVKVTQSSRYLVKRTGEKVFLECVQDMDHENMFWYRQDPGLGLRLIYFSYDVKMKEKGDIPEGYSVSREKKERFSLILESASTNQTSMYLCASSFSGGGRDEQFFGPGTRLTVL.

This clonotype rates as large (0.1 to 1%). The genes are TRBV27 and TRBJ2-2; no reliable D call. Germline CDR1 MNHEY, CDR2 SMNVEV (reference sequence). This CDR3 comprises 12 residues. V dropped 4 bases and J dropped 0 bases, with 0 bases sitting between them. CDR3 sequence reads: CASSSNTGELFF. DNA of the CDR3: TGTGCCAGCAGTTCGAACACCGGGGAGCTGTTTTTT.

This clonotype is classed as medium-sized. This chain's CDR3 is CASSPSPRLNTEAFF. The CDR3 nucleotides read TGTGCCAGCTCACCGTCCCCCAGGCTGAACACTGAAGCTTTCTTT. The chain carries TRBV18 and TRBJ1-1; D remains ambiguous. Trimming took 3 bases from V and 0 from J, leaving 11 bases between them. This CDR3 spans 15 amino acids. The germline V gene has CDR1 KGHSH and CDR2 LQKENI.